This T cell receptor beta chain is drawn from a study of T cells after yellow fever vaccination. Overall study: The SMART-Seq v4 Ultra Low Input method served to prepare the low-cell-number fractions. Study observations and caveats: Though weaker, the secondary response peaked faster, on day 5 versus 15. Abundant clonotypes (contaminants from the bulk population) could be present in FACS-sorted repertoires.

This clonotype showed up many times. The antigen is undetermined. V shed 4 bases and J shed 4 bases, with 11 bases lying between them. The germline CDR1 and CDR2 sequences are MRHNA and SNTAGT. This CDR3 comprises 14 residues. A 5'RACE template-switching step, the method used to make TCR cDNA, added a universal primer site and UMIs. TCRdb ran MiXCR on the 5' RACE reads and lists one entry per CDR3 protein. This table holds about 63,000 distinct CDR3 sequences, 6% to 7.5% found once. J is TRBJ2-1 and V is TRBV6-4; D uncertain. The material sequenced was CD8+ T cells sorted from PBMCs, taken 15 days after the yellow fever booster vaccination. This receptor was obtained from a man in his thirties or forties who received the YFV17D yellow fever vaccine. As DNA, the CDR3 is TGTGCCAGCAGTGTAGACTCCTCTTACAATGAGCAGTTCTTC. Amino acids: CASSVDSSYNEQFF.